This T cell receptor beta chain was obtained from a study of blood T cell repertoires in COVID-19. The assay was immunoSEQ multiplex PCR, and TCRdb's table has in-frame clones only and misses some. The table has some 530,000 clones, approximately 90% seen once; the top ten hold approximately 8%. Trimming took 6 bases from V and 0 from J, leaving 13 bases between them. The germline V gene has CDR1 SGHDT and CDR2 YYEEEE. The CDR3 sequence is 16 residues long. This sequence originates from a woman in her sixties who had recovered from COVID-19. This chain links TRBV5-6 with TRBJ2-6; D gene ambiguous. Sequenced sample: PBMCs or T cells enriched from blood (not recorded which). CDR3: CASTAHLASGANVLTF. The CDR3 DNA sequence: TGTGCCAGCACCGCTCATTTAGCCTCTGGGGCCAACGTCCTGACTTTC.